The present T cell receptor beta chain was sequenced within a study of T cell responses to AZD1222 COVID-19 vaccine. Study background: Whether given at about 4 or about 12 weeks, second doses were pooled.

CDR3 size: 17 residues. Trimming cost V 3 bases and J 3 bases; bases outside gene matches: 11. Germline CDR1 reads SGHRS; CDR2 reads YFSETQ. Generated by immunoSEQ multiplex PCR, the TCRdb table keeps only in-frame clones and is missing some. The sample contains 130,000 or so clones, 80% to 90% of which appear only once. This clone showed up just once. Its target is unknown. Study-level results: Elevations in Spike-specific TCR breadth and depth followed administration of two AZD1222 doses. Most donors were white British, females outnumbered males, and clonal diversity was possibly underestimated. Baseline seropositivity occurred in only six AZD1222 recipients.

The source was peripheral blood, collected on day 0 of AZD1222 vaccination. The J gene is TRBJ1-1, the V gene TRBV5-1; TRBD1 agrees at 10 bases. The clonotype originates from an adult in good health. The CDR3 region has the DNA TGCGCCAGCAGCTCTAACCCCCCGGGACAGGGGCACACTGAAGCTTTCTTT. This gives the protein CASSSNPPGQGHTEAFF.